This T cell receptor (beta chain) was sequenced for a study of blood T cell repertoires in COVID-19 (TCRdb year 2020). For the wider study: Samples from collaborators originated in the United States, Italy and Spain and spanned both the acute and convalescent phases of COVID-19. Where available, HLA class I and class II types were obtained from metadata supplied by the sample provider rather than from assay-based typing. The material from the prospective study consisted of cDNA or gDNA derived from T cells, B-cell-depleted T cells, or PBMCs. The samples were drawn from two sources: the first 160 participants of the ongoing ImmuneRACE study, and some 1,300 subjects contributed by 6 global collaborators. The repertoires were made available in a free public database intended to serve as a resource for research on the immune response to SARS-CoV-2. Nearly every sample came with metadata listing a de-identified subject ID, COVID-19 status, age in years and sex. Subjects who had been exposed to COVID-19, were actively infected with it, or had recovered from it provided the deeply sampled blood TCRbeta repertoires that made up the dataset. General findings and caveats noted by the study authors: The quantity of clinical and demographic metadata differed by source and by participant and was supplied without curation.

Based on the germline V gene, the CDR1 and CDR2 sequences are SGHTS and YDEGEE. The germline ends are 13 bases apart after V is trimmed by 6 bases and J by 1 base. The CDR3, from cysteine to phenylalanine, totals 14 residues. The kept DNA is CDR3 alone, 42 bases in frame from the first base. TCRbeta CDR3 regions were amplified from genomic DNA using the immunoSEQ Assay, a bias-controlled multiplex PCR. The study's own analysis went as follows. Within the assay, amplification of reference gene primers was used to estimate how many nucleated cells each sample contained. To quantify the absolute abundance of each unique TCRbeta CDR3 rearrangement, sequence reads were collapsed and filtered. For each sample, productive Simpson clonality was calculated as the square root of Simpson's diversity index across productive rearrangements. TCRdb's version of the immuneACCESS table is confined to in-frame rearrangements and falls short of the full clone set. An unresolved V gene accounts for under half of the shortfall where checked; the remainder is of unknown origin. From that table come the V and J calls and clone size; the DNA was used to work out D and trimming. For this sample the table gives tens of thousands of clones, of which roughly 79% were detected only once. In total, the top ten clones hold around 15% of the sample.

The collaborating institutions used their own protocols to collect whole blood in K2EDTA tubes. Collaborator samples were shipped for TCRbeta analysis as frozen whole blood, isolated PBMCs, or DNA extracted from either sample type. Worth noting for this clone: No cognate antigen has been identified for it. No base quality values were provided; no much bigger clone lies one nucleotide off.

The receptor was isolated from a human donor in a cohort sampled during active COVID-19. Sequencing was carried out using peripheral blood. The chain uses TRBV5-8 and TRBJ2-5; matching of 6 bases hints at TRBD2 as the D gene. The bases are TGTGCCAGCAACCCCGGGACTTCCCAAGAGACCCAGTACTTC. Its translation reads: CASNPGTSQETQYF.